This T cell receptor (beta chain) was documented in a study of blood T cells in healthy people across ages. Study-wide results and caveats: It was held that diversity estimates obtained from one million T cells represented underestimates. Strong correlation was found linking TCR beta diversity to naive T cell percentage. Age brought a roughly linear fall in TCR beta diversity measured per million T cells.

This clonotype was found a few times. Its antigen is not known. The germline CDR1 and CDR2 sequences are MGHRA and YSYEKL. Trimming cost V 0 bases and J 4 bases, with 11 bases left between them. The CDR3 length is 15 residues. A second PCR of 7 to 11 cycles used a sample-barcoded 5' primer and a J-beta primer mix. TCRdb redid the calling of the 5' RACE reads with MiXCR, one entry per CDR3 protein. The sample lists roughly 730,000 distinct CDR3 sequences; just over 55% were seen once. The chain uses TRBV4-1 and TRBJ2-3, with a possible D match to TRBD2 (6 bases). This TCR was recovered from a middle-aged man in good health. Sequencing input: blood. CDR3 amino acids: CASSQDRGGADTQYF. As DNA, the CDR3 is TGCGCCAGCAGCCAAGATCGGGGCGGGGCAGATACGCAGTATTTT.